Following are 3 T cell receptor beta chains from one sample sequenced in a study of cytomegalovirus exposure and HLA in healthy donors (dated by TCRdb to the late 2010s). The method behind the library was the immunoSEQ multiplex PCR assay. The multiplex PCR relied on a mix of 60 forward primers for TCR Vbeta segments and 13 reverse primers for TCR Jbeta segments. The table was pulled from immuneACCESS by TCRdb, which kept in-frame rearrangements only. Such tables lose some clones; where checked, under half of the loss comes from unresolved V genes, and the rest has no known cause. The sample table records about 91,000 clones; around 80% of these occur just once. Approximately 4% of the sample rests with the top ten. Source material: PBMCs. The origin of the receptors is a male donor in good health and CMV-seropositive.

The chain employs TRBV2 and TRBJ2-3, with 9 positions matching TRBD2. Germline V gives CDR1 SNHLY, CDR2 FYNNEI. Trimming removed 4 bases from V and 4 bases from J; junction bases left unmatched: 6. This CDR3 has 15 residues. The CDR3 is CASSAAGGRADTQYF. CDR3 nucleotide sequence: TGTGCCAGCAGTGCGGCGGGAGGGCGGGCAGATACGCAGTATTTT.

The chain joins TRBV29-1 to TRBJ1-2; possibly TRBD1 for D (5 bases). Trimming pared 7 bases from V and 2 bases from J, leaving 11 bases between. Germline V gene data show CDR1 as SQVTM and CDR2 as ANQGSEA. CDR3 length: 12 amino acids. DNA for the CDR3: TGCAGCGCGTTGGACACGAACTATGGCTACACCTTC. This translates into CSALDTNYGYTF.

The chain recombines TRBV23-1 with TRBJ1-4; maybe TRBD1 (6 bases). TRBV23-1 is an open reading frame, and its role is uncertain. Between the trimmed V and J ends, which lost 3 bases and 8 bases, there was a span of 22 bases. The CDR3 is 17 residues long. CDR3 coding DNA: TGCGCCAGCAGTCACGCGGGGGGGGCGTCCGATAGCGAAAAACTGTTTTTT. This sequence encodes CASSHAGGASDSEKLFF.